The 23 T cell receptor beta chains in this list originate from one sample, sequenced in a study of blood T cell repertoires in COVID-19. Using immunoSEQ multiplex PCR, the repertoire was profiled, and TCRdb retains in-frame clones only, with some absent. Of 250,000 to 400,000 clones detected, around 90% appear once; the ten largest clones hold 2.5% to 3.5%. Sequenced sample: peripheral blood. These receptor sequences come from a woman in her twenties or thirties with COVID-19, enrolled during active disease.

For the CDR3, the DNA is TGTGCCTGGAGACTAGCGGGAGACGCTTCCTACGAGCAGTACTTC. Translated: CAWRLAGDASYEQYF. V gene TRBV30 combines with J gene TRBJ2-7, with 11 bases that match TRBD2. The CDR3 spans 15 residues. Per germline, CDR1 GTSNPN and CDR2 SVGIG (reference sequence). With 3 bases clipped from V and 1 base from J, the junction kept 5 bases outside the gene matches.

J is TRBJ1-1 and V is TRBV5-8; TRBD1 matches at 8 bases. This CDR3 is 15 amino acids long. CDR1 SGHTS and CDR2 YDEGEE come from the germline V gene. J was trimmed by 2 bases and V by 4 bases; bases with no gene match: 7. DNA of the CDR3: TGTGCCAGCAGCAAGGGACAGGTTAGAAACACTGAAGCTTTCTTT. Translated: CASSKGQVRNTEAFF.

This chain connects TRBV27 to TRBJ2-3; D possibly corresponds to TRBD2 (5 bases). Germline V gene data show CDR1 as MNHEY and CDR2 as SMNVEV (reference sequence). V gave up 4 bases and J gave up 5 bases, with 10 bases separating them. This CDR3 spans 13 amino acids. CDR3 amino acids: CASSSKRGDTQYF. DNA of the CDR3: TGTGCCAGCAGTTCCAAACGGGGAGATACGCAGTATTTT.

The chain uses TRBV11-1 and TRBJ2-2; TRBD1 matches at 10 bases. The germline V gene has CDR1 SGHAT and CDR2 FQDESV (reference sequence). This CDR3 has 15 amino acids. The junction had 5 bases not matched to a gene; V was cut back by 5 bases and J by 5 bases. The CDR3 sequence is CASSPRDRGTGELFF. In DNA form, the CDR3 reads TGTGCCAGCAGCCCTCGGGACAGGGGAACCGGGGAGCTGTTTTTT.

The rearrangement joins TRBV28 to TRBJ1-1, with D unclear. Germline V gene lookup returns CDR1 MDHEN and CDR2 SYDVKM. V dropped 6 bases and J dropped 8 bases, with 10 bases sitting between them. The CDR3 loop spans 11 amino acids. The CDR3 here is CASSFHIEAFF. The CDR3 DNA follows: TGTGCCAGCAGCTTCCACATAGAAGCTTTCTTT.

This chain joins TRBV5-1 and TRBJ1-2; 8 bases map to TRBD1. J gave up 4 bases and V 4 bases, and 9 bases lay outside the gene matches. This CDR3 is 15 amino acids long. Germline CDR1 and CDR2: SGHRS and YFSETQ. CDR3 region: CASSRDSQGGYGYTF. The CDR3 bases are TGCGCCAGCAGCCGCGATTCACAGGGGGGCTATGGCTACACCTTC.

The rearrangement joins TRBV5-4 to TRBJ1-3, with D possibly being TRBD1 (6 bases). Germline V gene lookup returns CDR1 SGHNT and CDR2 YYREEE (reference sequence). The CDR3 runs to 15 residues. The V end was cut by 1 base, the J end by 1 base, with 9 bases between. This CDR3 is CASSLFQGSGNTIYF. The CDR3 coding sequence is TGTGCCAGCAGCTTGTTTCAGGGGTCTGGAAACACCATATATTTT.

This chain joins TRBV3-1 (or the pseudogene TRBV3-2) and TRBJ2-3; 13 nucleotides agree with TRBD2. Germline CDR1 and CDR2: LGHDT and YNNKEL (reference sequence). The CDR3 extends over 21 amino acids. V lost 4 bases to trimming and J lost 1 base; unmatched junction nucleotides: 17. The CDR3, as DNA: TGTGCCAGCAGCCGACTCGGACTAGCGGGAGCCCTGAACCGAGGCACAGATACGCAGTATTTT. It encodes CASSRLGLAGALNRGTDTQYF.

The J gene is TRBJ1-2, the V gene TRBV10-3; the match to TRBD1 covers 7 bases. The CDR3 spans 14 residues. The germline V gene has CDR1 ENHRY and CDR2 SYGVKD. Germline trimming cut 6 bases from V and 6 bases from J; bases unmatched to any gene: 10. In nucleotides, the CDR3 is TGTGCCATCAGGAGAGGGGGCGTAGGCCATGGCTACACCTTC. It encodes CAIRRGGVGHGYTF.

The V call is TRBV28, the J call TRBJ2-1; D is possibly TRBD2 (7 bases). The germline V and J ends were trimmed by 3 bases and 4 bases, with 19 bases remaining between them. The CDR3 has 17 residues. Germline lookup yields CDR1 MDHEN and CDR2 SYDVKM. The CDR3 is CASSFPGASGQYNEQFF. CDR3 nucleotides: TGTGCCAGCAGTTTCCCGGGGGCTAGCGGCCAGTACAATGAGCAGTTCTTC.

V and J are TRBV6-1 and TRBJ2-2; D is perhaps TRBD1 (5 bases). The CDR3 has 16 residues. CDR1 is MNHNS, CDR2 SASEGT, per germline. Between the trimmed V and J ends, which lost 0 bases and 5 bases, there was a span of 13 bases. CDR3 loop: CASSEAKDILTGELFF. In DNA form, the CDR3 reads TGTGCCAGCAGTGAAGCGAAGGACATACTGACCGGGGAGCTGTTTTTT.

The V gene is TRBV4-2, the J gene TRBJ2-1, with TRBD1 identical over 11 bases. Germline values: CDR1 LGHNA, CDR2 YNFKEQ. The ends lost 2 bases at V and 7 bases at J; junction bases unmatched: 4. CDR3 length equals 15 residues. CDR3 nucleotide sequence: TGTGCCAGCAGCCAACTAGGACAGGGGGCGAATGAGCAGTTCTTC. Amino acid sequence: CASSQLGQGANEQFF.

V is TRBV27 and J is TRBJ1-6; 8 bases align to TRBD1. CDR1 is MNHEY, CDR2 SMNVEV, per germline (reference sequence). The CDR3 loop spans 15 amino acids. The J segment lost 8 bases and the V segment lost 2 bases, leaving 5 bases of the junction unmatched. CDR3 sequence: CASSLQGATHSPLHF. CDR3 in DNA: TGTGCCAGCAGTTTACAGGGGGCGACGCATTCACCCCTCCACTTT.

As for this clone: Mismatch with germline at one junction end may stem from a read error. This chain connects TRBV2 to TRBJ2-1; 11 bases align to TRBD2. Per the germline V gene, CDR1 is SNHLY and CDR2 is FYNNEI. The CDR3 totals 16 residues. CDR3 loop: CASSKALAGVTNEQFF. In DNA, the CDR3 is TGTGCCAGCAGTAAAGCACTAGCGGGAGTGACCAATGAGCAGTTCTTC.

V is TRBV7-9 and J is TRBJ1-1; no firm D call. V lost 1 base to trimming and J lost 8 bases, with 8 bases between them. The CDR3 extends over 12 amino acids. CDR1 and CDR2 from the germline V gene are SEHNR and FQNEAQ (reference sequence). CDR3 amino acids: CASSLVQREAFF. CDR3 in DNA: TGTGCCAGCAGCTTAGTACAGCGGGAAGCTTTCTTT.

The chain recombines TRBV12-1 with TRBJ1-5. TRBV12-1 is a pseudogene locus. The CDR3 consists of 19 residues. CDR3 residues: CASSSVWPLRGADNQPQHF. The CDR3 coding sequence is TGTGCCAGCAGCTCCGTTTGGCCATTGCGGGGGGCCGATAATCAGCCCCAGCATTTT.

The rearrangement joins TRBV18 to TRBJ1-6, with TRBD1 matching 7 bases. After removal of 0 bases from V and 7 bases from J, the junction contained 3 bases not matched to a gene. Germline CDR1 KGHSH, CDR2 LQKENI. The CDR3 extends over 15 amino acids. The CDR3 nucleotides are TGTGCCAGCTCACCACCACAGGGGAGCAATTCACCCCTCCACTTT. Amino acids: CASSPPQGSNSPLHF.

The chain uses TRBV5-1 and TRBJ1-1; D is unclear. This CDR3 has 17 residues. Germline-derived CDR1 and CDR2 are SGHRS and YFSETQ. The V end lost 0 bases, the J end lost 1 base, and 16 bases lay between the germline ends. DNA for the CDR3: TGCGCCAGCAGCTTGGCAGTGGCGGCCCTTGGGAACACTGAAGCTTTCTTT. Residues: CASSLAVAALGNTEAFF.

This clone was found once. The chain carries TRBV1 and TRBJ2-3; the table's D gene call, TRBD2, was not cross checked with the DNA. TRBV1 is a listed pseudogene. CDR3 size: 15 residues. The DNA for the CDR3 is TGCACCAGCAGCCAAGAGGAGGAGGATAAGGATACGCAGTATTTT. This translates into CTSSQEEEDKDTQYF.

The J gene is TRBJ2-3, the V gene TRBV29-1, with TRBD2 as a possible D gene (5 bases). The V gene's germline CDR1 is SQVTM and CDR2 ANQGSEA. The CDR3 is made up of 12 amino acids. CDR3 coding DNA: TGCAGTGCCGCGGGTAGCACAGATACGCAGTATTTT. It is translated as CSAAGSTDTQYF.

The chain employs TRBV30 and TRBJ2-1; unclear D gene. The ends were cut back, 0 bases at V and 4 bases at J, with 7 bases in the middle. Germline-derived CDR1 and CDR2 are GTSNPN and SVGIG (reference sequence). This CDR3 contains 13 residues. The DNA for the CDR3 is TGTGCCTGGAGTGTATTGACTTACAATGAGCAGTTCTTC. The encoded protein is CAWSVLTYNEQFF. The variable domain in full, completed from reference TRBV30 and TRBJ2-1, reads SQTIHQWPATLVQPVGSPLSLECTVEGTSNPNLYWYRQAAGRGLQLLFYSVGIGQISSEVPQNLSASRPQDRQFILSSKKLLLSDSGFYLCAWSVLTYNEQFFGPGTRLTVL.

The V gene is TRBV5-1, the J gene TRBJ2-3; D is unresolved. V was cut by 5 bases and J by 2 bases, with 15 bases left in between. The V gene's germline CDR1 is SGHRS and CDR2 YFSETQ. CDR3 length: 15 residues. The CDR3 loop is CASRNLETITDTQYF. DNA for the CDR3: TGCGCCAGCAGAAATTTGGAGACGATCACAGATACGCAGTATTTT.

This chain joins TRBV19 and TRBJ2-3; D remains unclear. Germline CDR1 reads LNHDA; CDR2 reads SQIVND (reference sequence). The CDR3 spans 14 residues. V lost 3 bases and J 0 bases, leaving 7 bases between the germline ends. The CDR3 here is CASSITPSTDTQYF. CDR3 coding DNA: TGTGCCAGTAGTATTACTCCTAGCACAGATACGCAGTATTTT.